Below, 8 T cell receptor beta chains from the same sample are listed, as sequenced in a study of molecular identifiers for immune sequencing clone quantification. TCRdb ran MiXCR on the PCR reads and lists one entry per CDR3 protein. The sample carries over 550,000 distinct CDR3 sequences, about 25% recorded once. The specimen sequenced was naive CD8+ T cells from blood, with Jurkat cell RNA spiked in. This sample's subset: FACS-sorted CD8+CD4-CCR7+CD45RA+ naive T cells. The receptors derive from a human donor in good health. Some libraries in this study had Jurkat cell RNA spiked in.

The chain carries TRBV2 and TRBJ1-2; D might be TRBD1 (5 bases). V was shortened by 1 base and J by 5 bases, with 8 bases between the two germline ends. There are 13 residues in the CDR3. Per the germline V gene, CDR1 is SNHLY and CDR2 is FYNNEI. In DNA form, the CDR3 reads TGTGCCAGCAGTGAAGTGGGGGTATATGGCTACACCTTC. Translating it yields CASSEVGVYGYTF. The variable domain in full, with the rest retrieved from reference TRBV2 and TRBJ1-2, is EPEVTQTPSHQVTQMGQEVILRCVPISNHLYFYWYRQILGQKVEFLVSFYNNEISEKSEIFDDQFSVERPDGSNFTLKIRSTKLEDSAMYFCASSEVGVYGYTFGSGTRLTVV.

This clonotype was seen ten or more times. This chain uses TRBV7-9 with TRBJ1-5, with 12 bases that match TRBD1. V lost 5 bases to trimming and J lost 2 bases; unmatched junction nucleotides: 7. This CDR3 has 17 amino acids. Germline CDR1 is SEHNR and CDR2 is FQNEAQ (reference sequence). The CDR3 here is CASSGGTGGVGNQPQHF. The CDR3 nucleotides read TGTGCCAGCAGCGGAGGGACAGGGGGCGTCGGCAATCAGCCCCAGCATTTT.

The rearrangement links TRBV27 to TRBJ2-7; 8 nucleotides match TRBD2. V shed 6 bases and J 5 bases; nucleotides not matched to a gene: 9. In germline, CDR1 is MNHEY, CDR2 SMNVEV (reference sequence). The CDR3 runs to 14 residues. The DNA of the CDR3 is TGTGCCAGCAGCCCCGGGGGGGCTGACCACGAGCAGTACTTC. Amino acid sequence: CASSPGGADHEQYF.

In DNA form, the CDR3 reads TGTGCCAGCAGTTATGTACAGTGGCTGAACACTGAAGCTTTCTTT. The encoded protein is CASSYVQWLNTEAFF. The gene calls are TRBV6-2 or TRBV6-3 and TRBJ1-1, with D uncertain. Trimming removed 3 bases at V and 0 bases at J, with 11 bases between. Germline CDR1 and CDR2: MNHEY and SVGEGT. CDR3 size: 15 residues.

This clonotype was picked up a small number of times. CDR3 protein: CASSHRDKTYEQYF. As DNA, the CDR3 is TGTGCCAGCAGCCACCGGGACAAAACCTACGAGCAGTACTTC. The rearrangement joins TRBV7-9 to TRBJ2-7; a possible D gene is TRBD1 (6 bases). The CDR3 loop spans 14 amino acids. The V end lost 5 bases, the J end lost 2 bases, and 13 bases lay between the germline ends. CDR1 SEHNR and CDR2 FQNEAQ come from the germline V gene (reference sequence).

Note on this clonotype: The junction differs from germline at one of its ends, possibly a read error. DNA for the CDR3: TGTGCCAGCAGCCGTCTCCGGGACAGGGTTTCGGTCACTGAAGCTTCCTTT. Protein: CASSRLRDRVSVTEASF. This rearrangement joins TRBV7-8 to TRBJ1-1; 9 bases match TRBD1. Per germline, CDR1 SGHVS and CDR2 FQNEAQ. CDR3 length equals 17 residues.

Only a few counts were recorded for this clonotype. DNA of the CDR3: TGTGCCAGCGTCCCCGGGACGAGGAGCAATCAGCCCCAGCATTTT. It specifies CASVPGTRSNQPQHF. The chain has TRBV19 and TRBJ1-5, with D possibly TRBD1 on 5 matching bases. With 9 bases removed from V and 1 base from J, the gap between germline ends came to 16 bases. This CDR3 region has 15 residues. Germline V lookup: CDR1 LNHDA, CDR2 SQIVND (reference sequence).

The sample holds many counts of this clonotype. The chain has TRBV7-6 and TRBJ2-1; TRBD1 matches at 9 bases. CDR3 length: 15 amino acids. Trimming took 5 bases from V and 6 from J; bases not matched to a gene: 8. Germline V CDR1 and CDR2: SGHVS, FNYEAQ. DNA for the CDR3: TGTGCCAGCAGCCCAGACAGGGGGATTGTCAATGAGCAGTTCTTC. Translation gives CASSPDRGIVNEQFF.